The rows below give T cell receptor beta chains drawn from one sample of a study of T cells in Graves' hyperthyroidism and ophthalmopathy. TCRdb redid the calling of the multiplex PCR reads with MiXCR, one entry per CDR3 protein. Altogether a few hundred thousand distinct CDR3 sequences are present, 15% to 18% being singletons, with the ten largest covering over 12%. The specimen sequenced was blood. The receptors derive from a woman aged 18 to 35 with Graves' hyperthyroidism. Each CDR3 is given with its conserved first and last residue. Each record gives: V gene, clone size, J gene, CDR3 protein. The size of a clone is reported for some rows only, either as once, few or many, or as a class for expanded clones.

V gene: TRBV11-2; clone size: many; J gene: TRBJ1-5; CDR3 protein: CASSPIQGSKNQPQHF
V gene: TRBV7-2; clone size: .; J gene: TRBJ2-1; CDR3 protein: CASSSPLRGGTYNEQFF
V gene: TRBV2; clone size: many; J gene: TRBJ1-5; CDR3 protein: CASTVGGSNQPQHF
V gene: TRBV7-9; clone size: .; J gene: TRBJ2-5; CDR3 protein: CASSLGTGFQETQYF
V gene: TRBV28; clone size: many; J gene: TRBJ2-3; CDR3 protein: CASSPLGSGLSTDTQYF
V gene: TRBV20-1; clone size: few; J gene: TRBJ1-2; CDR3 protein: CSAGGGVPRDGYTF
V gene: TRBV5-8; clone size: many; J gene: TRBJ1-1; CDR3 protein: CASRRTGRNTEAFF
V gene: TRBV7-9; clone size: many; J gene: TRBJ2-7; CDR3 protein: CASSSGGGLTYEQYF
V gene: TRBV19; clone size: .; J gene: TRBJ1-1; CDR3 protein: CASGVMGSTEAFF
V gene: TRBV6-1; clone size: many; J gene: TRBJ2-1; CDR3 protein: CASRDGPEVHEQFF
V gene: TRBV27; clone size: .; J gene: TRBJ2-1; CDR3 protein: CASSSPFEREFNEQFF
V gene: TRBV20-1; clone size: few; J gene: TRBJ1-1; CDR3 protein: CSARDPQSGGNTEAFF
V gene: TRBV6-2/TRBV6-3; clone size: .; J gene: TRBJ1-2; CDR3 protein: CASSTSTTAYGYTF
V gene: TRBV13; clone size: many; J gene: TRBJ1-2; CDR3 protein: CASSTRPGDIGYTF
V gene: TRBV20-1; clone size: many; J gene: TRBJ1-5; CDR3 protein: CSANTDRGYQPQHF
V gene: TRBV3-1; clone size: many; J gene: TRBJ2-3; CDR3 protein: CASSQWRRTSTDTQYF
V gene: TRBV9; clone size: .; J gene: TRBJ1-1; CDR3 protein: CASSVAEGVMNTEAFF
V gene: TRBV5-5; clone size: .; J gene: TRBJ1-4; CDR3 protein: CASRSTNEKLFF
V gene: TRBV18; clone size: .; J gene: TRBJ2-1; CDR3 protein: CASSPATGPSYNEQFF